This T cell receptor (beta chain) was captured in a study of blood T cell repertoires in COVID-19. Overall study: COVID-19 samples from acute and convalescent phases originated in the United States, Italy and Spain.

Assay: immunoSEQ multiplex PCR; the TCRdb copy retains only in-frame clones and omits some. Of a few hundred thousand clones in the sample, roughly 80% were seen once. CDR1 MNHEY and CDR2 SMNVEV come from the germline V gene (reference sequence). The germline V and J ends were trimmed by 5 bases and 4 bases, with 14 bases remaining between them. The CDR3 has 14 amino acids. The origin of this receptor is a woman aged 18-29 years with acute or convalescent COVID-19. The specimen was peripheral blood. The chain uses TRBV27 and TRBJ1-1; perhaps TRBD1 as D (6 bases). The chain's CDR3 is CASSPGGGTTEAFF. The CDR3 bases are TGTGCCAGCAGTCCGGGAGGGGGTACCACTGAAGCTTTCTTT.